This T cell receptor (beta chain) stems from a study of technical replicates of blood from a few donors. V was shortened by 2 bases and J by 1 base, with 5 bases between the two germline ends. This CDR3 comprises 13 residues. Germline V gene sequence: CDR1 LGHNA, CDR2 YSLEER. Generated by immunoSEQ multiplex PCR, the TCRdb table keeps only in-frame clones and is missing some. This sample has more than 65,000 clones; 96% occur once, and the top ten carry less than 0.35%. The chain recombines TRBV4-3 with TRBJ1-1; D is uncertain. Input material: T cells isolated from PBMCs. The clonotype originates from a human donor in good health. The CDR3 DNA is TGCGCCAGCAGCCAACGGGGGAACACTGAAGCTTTCTTT. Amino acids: CASSQRGNTEAFF.